This is a list of T cell receptor beta chains from one sample in a study of T cell repertoires in cytomegalovirus infection. TCRdb re-derived calls from the reads in MiXCR, one entry per CDR3 protein. The sample yields some 680,000 distinct CDR3 sequences, roughly a third seen once. What was sequenced was PBMCs. The receptors here all came from a human donor in good health (CMV status not recorded). Some clones in this sample may be carry-over from other donors' samples. The CDR3 runs from the conserved cysteine through the conserved F or W. The D gene is left open where the match is weak. The listing skips clone size in some rows; elsewhere it reads once, few, many or a size class.

D,size,J,V,CDR3,DNA
NA,NA,TRBJ1-2,TRBV6-1,CASSEARGSNYGYTF,TGTGCCAGCAGTGAAGCTCGGGGCAGTAACTATGGCTACACCTTC
NA,NA,TRBJ2-6,TRBV28,CATRLSGANVLTF,TGTGCCACCCGACTCTCTGGGGCCAACGTCCTGACTTTC
NA,NA,TRBJ1-4,TRBV20-1,CSATGGLGNEKLFF,TGCAGTGCTACCGGGGGTCTGGGAAATGAAAAACTGTTTTTT
NA,NA,TRBJ1-5,TRBV10-3,CAISEDSSNQPQHF,TGTGCCATCAGTGAGGACAGCAGCAATCAGCCCCAGCATTTT
TRBD2,few,TRBJ2-1,TRBV28,CASSLPRGDEQFF,TGTGCCAGCAGTCTTCCCCGGGGGGATGAGCAGTTCTTC
NA,many,TRBJ1-2,TRBV28,CASSLQDTYGYTF,TGTGCCAGCAGTTTACAGGACACCTATGGCTACACCTTC
NA,once,TRBJ1-1,TRBV27,CASGKHGQEAFF,TGTGCCAGCGGTAAACACGGGCAGGAAGCTTTCTTT
NA,few,TRBJ1-5,TRBV30,CAWSTGTALYNQPQHF,TGTGCCTGGAGCACGGGGACGGCCCTATACAATCAGCCCCAGCATTTT
NA,NA,TRBJ2-4,TRBV3-1,CASSQVTIGSRGVAKNIQYF,TGTGCCAGCAGCCAAGTGACGATTGGTAGCAGGGGGGTTGCCAAAAACATTCAGTACTTC
NA,few,TRBJ2-7,TRBV28,CASTLPGKVEQYF,TGTGCCAGCACCCTCCCGGGGAAGGTCGAGCAGTACTTC
NA,NA,TRBJ1-4,TRBV25-1,CASSPTFWPGDEKLFF,TGTGCCAGCAGCCCAACCTTTTGGCCGGGCGATGAAAAACTGTTTTTT
NA,few,TRBJ1-2,TRBV7-9,CASSLDRGLRGYTF,TGTGCCAGCAGCTTAGACCGGGGGCTAAGGGGCTACACCTTC
TRBD1,few,TRBJ1-5,TRBV4-1,CASSRRQGDDQPQHF,TGCGCCAGCAGCCGACGACAGGGGGACGATCAGCCCCAGCATTTT
TRBD1,NA,TRBJ1-1,TRBV27,CASGTGGPSTEAFF,TGTGCCAGCGGGACAGGGGGGCCGAGCACTGAAGCTTTCTTT
NA,NA,TRBJ2-1,TRBV7-4,CAGFLGGEQFF,TGTGCCGGCTTCCTGGGAGGTGAGCAGTTCTTC
NA,few,TRBJ2-2,TRBV7-2,CASTIYGAGRTGELFF,TGTGCCAGCACCATTTATGGAGCAGGGCGAACCGGGGAGCTGTTTTTT
NA,NA,TRBJ1-5,TRBV15,CATSRDKNSNQPQHF,TGTGCCACCAGCAGAGACAAGAATAGCAATCAGCCCCAGCATTTT
NA,NA,TRBJ1-2,TRBV12-3/TRBV12-4,CASSLGWQGQDGYTF,TGTGCCAGCAGTTTAGGTTGGCAGGGCCAGGATGGCTACACCTTC
NA,few,TRBJ2-7,TRBV23-1,CAARLWTASYEQYF,TGCGCCGCGCGACTATGGACGGCTTCCTACGAGCAGTACTTC
NA,NA,TRBJ2-3,TRBV28,CASSLLAHTLKDTQYF,TGTGCCAGCAGTTTGCTGGCCCACACGCTCAAAGATACGCAGTATTTT
NA,NA,TRBJ2-3,TRBV6-8,CASSYSTADTQYF,TGTGCCAGCAGTTACTCGACAGCAGATACGCAGTATTTT
NA,NA,TRBJ1-6,TRBV15,CATYQGRLSSYNSPLHF,TGTGCCACCTACCAAGGACGGCTAAGCTCCTATAATTCACCCCTCCACTTT
NA,NA,TRBJ2-1,TRBV15,CATSNMRNSYNEQFF,TGTGCCACCAGCAATATGAGAAACTCCTACAATGAGCAGTTCTTC
NA,NA,TRBJ2-3,TRBV7-2,CASSPGTRHTDTQYF,TGTGCCAGCAGCCCCGGGACAAGGCACACAGATACGCAGTATTTT
NA,few,TRBJ2-7,TRBV4-1,CASSQGTLVVATYEQYF,TGCGCCAGCAGCCAAGGGACCCTCGTGGTAGCCACCTACGAGCAGTACTTC
TRBD2,NA,TRBJ2-2,TRBV7-6,CASSHSPGLAGVNTGELFF,TGTGCCAGCAGCCATTCACCGGGACTAGCGGGGGTGAACACCGGGGAGCTGTTTTTT
NA,NA,TRBJ1-1,TRBV28,CASSFSGGHTEAFF,TGTGCCAGCAGTTTTAGCGGGGGGCACACTGAAGCTTTCTTT
TRBD1,many,TRBJ2-1,TRBV7-9,CASSSPGTGFGHEQFF,TGTGCCAGCAGCTCCCCCGGGACAGGGTTCGGTCATGAGCAGTTCTTC
NA,NA,TRBJ2-2,TRBV6-6,CASSYSFQTNTGELFF,TGTGCCAGCAGTTACTCGTTTCAGACGAACACCGGGGAGCTGTTTTTT
NA,few,TRBJ2-1,TRBV4-2,CASSSRLLNEQFF,TGTGCCAGCAGCTCCCGACTACTTAATGAGCAGTTCTTC
TRBD1,NA,TRBJ2-2,TRBV7-8,CASSLGVGTVHAGELFF,TGTGCCAGCAGCTTAGGGGTTGGGACAGTGCACGCCGGGGAGCTGTTTTTT
NA,NA,TRBJ2-5,TRBV2,CASRLVVQETQYF,TGTGCCAGCAGACTTGTTGTACAAGAGACCCAGTACTTC
TRBD1,NA,TRBJ2-7,TRBV6-2/TRBV6-3,CASRRVNRGNEQYF,TGTGCCAGCAGGAGGGTCAACAGGGGTAACGAGCAGTACTTC
NA,NA,TRBJ2-7,TRBV19,CASSMGWARGAYEQYF,TGTGCCAGTAGTATGGGCTGGGCCCGGGGAGCCTACGAGCAGTACTTC
NA,NA,TRBJ2-5,TRBV6-6,CASSGIRETHYF,TGTGCCAGCAGTGGGATACGAGAGACCCATTACTTC
TRBD1,NA,TRBJ1-2,TRBV12-3/TRBV12-4,CASTQGVLNYGYTF,TGTGCCAGCACCCAGGGGGTCCTTAACTATGGCTACACCTTC
NA,NA,TRBJ1-2,TRBV5-1,CASSAGGEPNF,TGCGCCAGCAGCGCCGGGGGGGAGCCGAACTTC
NA,NA,TRBJ1-6,TRBV6-6,CASSYVTGLYSPLHF,TGTGCCAGCAGTTATGTTACGGGTCTTTATTCACCCCTCCACTTT
NA,few,TRBJ1-1,TRBV28,CASSSYRDRVEAFF,TGTGCCAGCAGTTCCTACAGGGATAGGGTTGAAGCTTTCTTT
NA,many,TRBJ1-2,TRBV27,CASSPTGRYGYTF,TGTGCCAGCAGCCCCACGGGCAGATATGGCTACACCTTC
TRBD1,NA,TRBJ2-5,TRBV24-1,CATSDLRGTGGEETQYF,TGTGCCACCAGTGATTTGCGAGGGACAGGGGGGGAAGAGACCCAGTACTTC
TRBD2,many,TRBJ2-7,TRBV7-2,CASSYLAGVGEQYF,TGTGCCAGCAGCTATCTAGCGGGAGTCGGCGAGCAGTACTTC
NA,NA,TRBJ1-4,TRBV7-9,CASSVGTQANEKLFF,TGTGCCAGCAGCGTCGGGACACAGGCTAATGAAAAACTGTTTTTT
NA,many,TRBJ1-3,TRBV7-2,CASSLSAQSGNTIYF,TGTGCCAGCAGCTTATCCGCACAGAGCGGAAACACCATATATTTT
NA,NA,TRBJ1-1,TRBV4-1,CASSPLRRMAGLAFF,TGCGCCAGCAGCCCCCTCCGAAGGATGGCAGGGCTAGCTTTCTTT
TRBD2,NA,TRBJ2-5,TRBV29-1,CSVELAGSPLFQETQYF,TGCAGCGTTGAATTAGCGGGGTCCCCCTTGTTCCAAGAGACCCAGTACTTC
NA,many,TRBJ2-7,TRBV7-6,CASSLEVNYEQYF,TGTGCCAGCAGCTTAGAGGTCAACTACGAGCAGTACTTC